The rows below give T cell receptor beta chains drawn from one sample of a study of cytomegalovirus exposure and HLA in healthy donors. Sequencing used immunoSEQ multiplex PCR; TCRdb keeps in-frame clones, though not all of them. The data contain about 160,000 clones, approximately 84% of them singletons. Sequencing used PBMCs. Every receptor here comes from a man younger than 35 in good health and CMV-seropositive. The CDR3 runs from the conserved cysteine through the conserved F or W. The order of the fields is clone size, V gene, J gene, D gene, CDR3 protein, CDR3 DNA. D genes are given only for firm matches. A clone size is listed for some rows: how often the clone was seen (once, few, many), or a class if it is expanded.

>NA|TRBV7-6|TRBJ1-1|NA
CASSLRGGLNTEAFF
TGTGCCAGCAGCTTACGGGGAGGACTGAACACTGAAGCTTTCTTT
>NA|TRBV5-6|TRBJ2-6|NA
CASSPLTGWDSGANGLTF
TGTGCCAGCAGCCCCCTGACAGGGTGGGACTCTGGGGCCAACGGCCTGACTTTC
>NA|TRBV29-1|TRBJ2-1|TRBD2
CSVVSAGVYNEQFF
TGCAGCGTTGTATCTGCGGGAGTCTACAATGAGCAGTTCTTC
>NA|TRBV4-3|TRBJ2-7|NA
CASSRALAYEQYF
TGCGCCAGCAGCCGCGCATTAGCCTACGAGCAGTACTTC
>NA|TRBV6-6|TRBJ2-1|NA
CASSFQLSYNEQFF
TGTGCCAGCAGTTTCCAACTTTCCTACAATGAGCAGTTCTTC
>few|TRBV27|TRBJ1-3|NA
CASSLGDGSGNTIYF
TGTGCCAGCAGCCTAGGCGATGGCTCTGGAAACACCATATATTTT
>NA|TRBV2|TRBJ2-7|NA
CASSEITYEQYF
TGTGCCAGCAGTGAAATTACCTACGAGCAGTACTTC
>NA|TRBV5-1|TRBJ2-1|NA
CASSAQGGSYNEQFF
TGCGCCAGCAGCGCTCAGGGGGGTTCCTACAATGAGCAGTTCTTC
>NA|TRBV11-3|TRBJ2-7|TRBD2
CASSLGLAGVEQYF
TGTGCCAGCAGCTTGGGACTAGCGGGGGTTGAGCAGTACTTC
>NA|TRBV11-2|TRBJ2-7|NA
CASAPGPSYEQYF
TGTGCCAGCGCCCCAGGGCCTTCCTACGAGCAGTACTTC
>NA|TRBV9|TRBJ2-6|NA
CASSVVPGSSSGANVLTF
TGTGCCAGCAGCGTAGTACCAGGGTCCAGCTCTGGGGCCAACGTCCTGACTTTC
>NA|TRBV5-1|TRBJ1-5|NA
CASSIVPDSQPQHF
TGCGCCAGCAGCATAGTCCCCGACAGCCAGCCCCAGCATTTT
>few|TRBV5-6|TRBJ2-3|TRBD1
CASSLGNGQADTQYF
TGTGCCAGCAGCTTGGGGAACGGACAGGCAGATACGCAGTATTTT
>NA|TRBV18|TRBJ1-2|NA
CASSPQRSGADGYTF
TGTGCCAGCTCACCACAGCGCTCAGGGGCGGATGGCTACACCTTC
>NA|TRBV6-5|TRBJ2-1|NA
CASSYSYRNEQFF
TGTGCCAGCAGTTACTCGTATAGAAATGAGCAGTTCTTC
>NA|TRBV4-1|TRBJ2-1|TRBD2
CASSQDIGIAGNEQFF
TGCGCCAGCAGCCAAGATATCGGGATAGCGGGGAATGAGCAGTTCTTC
>NA|TRBV11-3|TRBJ2-1|NA
CASSPRTEYNEQFF
TGTGCCAGCAGCCCTCGGACAGAATACAATGAGCAGTTCTTC
>NA|TRBV19|TRBJ2-5|TRBD2
CASSRPFGGGVQETQYF
TGTGCCAGTAGTAGACCCTTTGGCGGGGGAGTTCAAGAGACCCAGTACTTC
>NA|TRBV11-2|TRBJ1-3|TRBD1
CASSPLDRAGNTIYF
TGTGCCAGCAGCCCATTGGACAGGGCTGGAAACACCATATATTTT
>NA|TRBV6-1|TRBJ1-1|NA
CASRPTAHTEAFF
TGTGCCAGCAGACCGACAGCTCACACTGAAGCTTTCTTT
>NA|TRBV6-5|TRBJ2-1|NA
CASSKDTHLYNEQFF
TGTGCCAGCAGCAAGGACACGCACCTCTACAATGAGCAGTTCTTC
>NA|TRBV9|TRBJ2-3|NA
CASSQDSKDTQYF
TGTGCCAGCAGCCAGGACAGCAAGGATACGCAGTATTTT
>once|TRBV6-1|TRBJ2-7|TRBD2
CASRGLAGGSYEQYF
TGTGCCAGCAGGGGACTAGCGGGGGGGTCCTACGAGCAGTACTTC
>NA|TRBV4-2|TRBJ1-3|NA
CASSEGNTIYF
TGTGCCAGCAGCGAGGGAAACACCATATATTTT
>once|TRBV6-5|TRBJ1-3|TRBD1
CASSITGEVGNTIYF
TGTGCCAGCAGCATAACAGGGGAGGTTGGAAACACCATATATTTT
>few|TRBV6-1|TRBJ1-2|NA
CATTGSYGYTF
TGTGCCACCACAGGGTCCTATGGCTACACCTTC
>NA|TRBV11-2|TRBJ1-2|NA
CASSPGGDLYGYTF
TGTGCCAGCAGCCCAGGAGGCGATCTCTATGGCTACACCTTC
>NA|TRBV2|TRBJ2-2|TRBD2
CASKGGGGSVTGELFF
TGTGCCAGCAAAGGCGGCGGGGGTTCGGTCACCGGGGAGCTGTTTTTT
>few|TRBV2|TRBJ1-6|TRBD1
CASSGRTGGAKGNSPLHF
TGTGCCAGCAGCGGTAGGACAGGGGGCGCCAAGGGTAATTCACCCCTCCACTTT
>NA|TRBV6-5|TRBJ1-4|NA
CASSYSGRGNEKLFF
TGTGCCAGCAGTTACTCAGGACGGGGTAATGAAAAACTGTTTTTT
>few|TRBV4-3|TRBJ2-1|NA
CASSQEYGGSYNEQFF
TGCGCCAGCAGCCAAGAATACGGGGGCTCCTACAATGAGCAGTTCTTC
>NA|TRBV7-9|TRBJ2-7|TRBD2
CASSFFPGDYSSYEQYF
TGTGCCAGCAGCTTCTTCCCCGGGGACTACAGCTCCTACGAGCAGTACTTC
>NA|TRBV5-5|TRBJ2-7|TRBD1
CASSAPDRGPYEQYF
TGTGCCAGCAGCGCACCGGACAGGGGTCCCTACGAGCAGTACTTC
>NA|TRBV6-5|TRBJ2-7|NA
CASSRTVDYTYEQYF
TGTGCCAGCAGTAGGACAGTAGACTATACCTACGAGCAGTACTTC
>NA|TRBV7-2|TRBJ2-3|TRBD1
CASSLNGQGGMDTQYF
TGTGCCAGCAGCCTTAACGGACAGGGGGGGATGGATACGCAGTATTTT
>NA|TRBV12-5|TRBJ2-5|TRBD2
CASGLTIGLAGGQETQYF
TGTGCTAGTGGTCTCACAATCGGACTAGCGGGGGGCCAAGAGACCCAGTACTTC
>NA|TRBV19|TRBJ2-5|TRBD2
CASSGTSGGQETQYF
TGTGCCAGTAGTGGGACTAGCGGGGGACAAGAGACCCAGTACTTC
>NA|TRBV4-1|TRBJ1-2|NA
CASSQGQGRDYGYTF
TGCGCCAGCAGCCAGGGACAAGGCCGGGACTATGGCTACACCTTC